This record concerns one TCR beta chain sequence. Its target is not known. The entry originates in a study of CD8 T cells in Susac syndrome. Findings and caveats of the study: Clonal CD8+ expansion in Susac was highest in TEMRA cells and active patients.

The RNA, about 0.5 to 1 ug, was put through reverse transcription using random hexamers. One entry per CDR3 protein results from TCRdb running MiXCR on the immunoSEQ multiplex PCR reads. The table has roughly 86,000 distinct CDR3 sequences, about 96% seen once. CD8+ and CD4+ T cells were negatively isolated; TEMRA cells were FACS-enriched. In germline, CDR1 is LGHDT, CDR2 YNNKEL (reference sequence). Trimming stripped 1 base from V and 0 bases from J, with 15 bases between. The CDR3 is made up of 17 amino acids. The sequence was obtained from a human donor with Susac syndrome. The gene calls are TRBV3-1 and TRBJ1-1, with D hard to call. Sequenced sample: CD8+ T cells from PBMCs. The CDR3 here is CASSQASSGVMNTEAFF. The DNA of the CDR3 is TGTGCCAGCAGCCAAGCCTCGTCAGGAGTTATGAACACTGAAGCTTTCTTT.